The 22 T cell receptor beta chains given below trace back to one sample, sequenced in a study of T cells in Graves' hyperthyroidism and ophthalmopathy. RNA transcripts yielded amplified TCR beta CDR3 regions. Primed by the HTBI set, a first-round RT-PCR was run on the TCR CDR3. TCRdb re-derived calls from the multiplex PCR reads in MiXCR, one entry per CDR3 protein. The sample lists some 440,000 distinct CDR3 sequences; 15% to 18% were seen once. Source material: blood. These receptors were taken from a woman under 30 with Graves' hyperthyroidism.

CDR3 DNA sequence: TGCGCCAGCAGCCCCCGACTGTCCGCCTACAATGAGCAGTTCTTC. Its protein is CASSPRLSAYNEQFF. The chain uses TRBV5-1 and TRBJ2-1; D is ambiguous. This CDR3 region has 15 residues. V gave up 4 bases and J gave up 2 bases, with 13 bases separating them. Per the germline V gene, CDR1 is SGHRS and CDR2 is YFSETQ.

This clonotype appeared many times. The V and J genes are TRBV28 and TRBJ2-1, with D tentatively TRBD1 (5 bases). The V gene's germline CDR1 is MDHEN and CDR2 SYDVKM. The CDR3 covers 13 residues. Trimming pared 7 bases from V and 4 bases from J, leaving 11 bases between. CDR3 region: CASTRVGYNEQFF. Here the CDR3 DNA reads TGTGCCAGCACCAGGGTAGGGTACAATGAGCAGTTCTTC.

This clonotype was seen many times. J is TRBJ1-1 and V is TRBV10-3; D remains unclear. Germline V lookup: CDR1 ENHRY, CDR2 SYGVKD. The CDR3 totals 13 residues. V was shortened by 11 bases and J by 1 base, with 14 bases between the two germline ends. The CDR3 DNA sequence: TGTGCCCTAAAAACTCTGGAGAACACTGAAGCTTTCTTT. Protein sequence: CALKTLENTEAFF.

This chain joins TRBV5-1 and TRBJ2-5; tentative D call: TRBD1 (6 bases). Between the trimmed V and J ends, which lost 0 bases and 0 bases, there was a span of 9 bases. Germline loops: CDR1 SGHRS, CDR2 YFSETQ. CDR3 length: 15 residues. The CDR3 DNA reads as TGCGCCAGCAGCTTGGGACAGGCTCACCAAGAGACCCAGTACTTC. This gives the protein CASSLGQAHQETQYF.

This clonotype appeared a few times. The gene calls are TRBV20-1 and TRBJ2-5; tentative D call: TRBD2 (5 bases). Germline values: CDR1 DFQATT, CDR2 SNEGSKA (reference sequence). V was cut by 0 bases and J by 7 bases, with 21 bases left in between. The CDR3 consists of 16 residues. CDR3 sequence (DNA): TGCAGTGCTAGAGATTCGGCCCACGGGGATTTCGGGACCCAGTACTTC. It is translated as CSARDSAHGDFGTQYF.

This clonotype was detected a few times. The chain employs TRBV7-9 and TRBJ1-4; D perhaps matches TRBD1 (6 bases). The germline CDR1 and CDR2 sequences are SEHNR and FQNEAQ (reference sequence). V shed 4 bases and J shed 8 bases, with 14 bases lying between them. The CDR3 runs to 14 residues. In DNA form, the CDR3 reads TGTGCCAGCAGCTGGGGGGCAGGGTTCGAAAAACTGTTTTTT. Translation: CASSWGAGFEKLFF.

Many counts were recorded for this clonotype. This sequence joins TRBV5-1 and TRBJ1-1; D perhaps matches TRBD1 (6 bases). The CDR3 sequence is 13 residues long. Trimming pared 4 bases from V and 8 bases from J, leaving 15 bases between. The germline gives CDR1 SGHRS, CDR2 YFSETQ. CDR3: CASSVGQFAEAFF. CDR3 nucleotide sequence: TGCGCCAGCAGCGTGGGACAATTCGCAGAAGCTTTCTTT.

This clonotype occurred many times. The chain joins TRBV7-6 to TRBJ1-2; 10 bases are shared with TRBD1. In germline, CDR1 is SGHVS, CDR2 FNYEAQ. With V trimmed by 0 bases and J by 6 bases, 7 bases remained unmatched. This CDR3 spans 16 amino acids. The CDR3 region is CASSLASGQGSDGYTF. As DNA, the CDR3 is TGTGCCAGCAGCTTAGCGTCGGGACAGGGGTCTGATGGCTACACCTTC. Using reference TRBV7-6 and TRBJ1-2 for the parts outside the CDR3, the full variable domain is GAGVSQSPRYKVTKRGQDVALRCDPISGHVSLYWYRQALGQGPEFLTYFNYEAQQDKSGLPNDRFSAERPEGSISTLTIQRTEQRDSAMYRCASSLASGQGSDGYTFGSGTRLTVV.

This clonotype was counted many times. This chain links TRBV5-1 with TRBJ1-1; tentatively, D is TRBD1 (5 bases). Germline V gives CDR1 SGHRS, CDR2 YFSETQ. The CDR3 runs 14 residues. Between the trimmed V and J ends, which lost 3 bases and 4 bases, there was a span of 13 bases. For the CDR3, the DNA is TGCGCCAGCAGCTGGGCCCCAGGGACCACTGAAGCTTTCTTT. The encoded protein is CASSWAPGTTEAFF.

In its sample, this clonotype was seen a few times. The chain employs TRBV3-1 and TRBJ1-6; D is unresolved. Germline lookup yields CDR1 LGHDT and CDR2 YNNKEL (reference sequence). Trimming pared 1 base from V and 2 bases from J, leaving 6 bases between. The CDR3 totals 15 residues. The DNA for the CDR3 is TGTGCCAGCAGCCAAGGGGCACCCTATAATTCACCCCTCCACTTT. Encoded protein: CASSQGAPYNSPLHF.

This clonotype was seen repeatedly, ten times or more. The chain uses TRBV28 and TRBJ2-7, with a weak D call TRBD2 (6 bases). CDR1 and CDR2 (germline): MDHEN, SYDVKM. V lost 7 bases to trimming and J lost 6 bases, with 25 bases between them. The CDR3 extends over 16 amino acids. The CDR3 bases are TGTGCCAGCACCTCCGGGGGAGGTGTGATCCTTGGCGAGCAGTACTTC. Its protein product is CASTSGGGVILGEQYF.

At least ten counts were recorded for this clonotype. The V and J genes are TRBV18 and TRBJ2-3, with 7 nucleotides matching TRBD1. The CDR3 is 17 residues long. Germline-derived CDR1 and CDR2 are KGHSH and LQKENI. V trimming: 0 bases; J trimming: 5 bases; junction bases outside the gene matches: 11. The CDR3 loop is CASSPPTGRGKGDTQYF. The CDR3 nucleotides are TGTGCCAGCTCACCACCGACTGGCAGGGGGAAAGGAGATACGCAGTATTTT.

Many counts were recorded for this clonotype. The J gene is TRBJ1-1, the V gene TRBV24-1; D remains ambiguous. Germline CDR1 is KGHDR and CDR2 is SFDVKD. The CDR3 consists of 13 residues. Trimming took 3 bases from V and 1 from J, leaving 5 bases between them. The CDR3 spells CATSDAWNTEAFF. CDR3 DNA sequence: TGTGCCACCAGTGATGCTTGGAACACTGAAGCTTTCTTT.

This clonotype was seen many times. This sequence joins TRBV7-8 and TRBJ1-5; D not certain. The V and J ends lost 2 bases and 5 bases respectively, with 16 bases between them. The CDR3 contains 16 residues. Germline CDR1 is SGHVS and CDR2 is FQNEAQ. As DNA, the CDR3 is TGTGCCAGCAGCTTACTCGAAAGTTTCCTTGATCAGCCCCAGCATTTT. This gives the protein CASSLLESFLDQPQHF.

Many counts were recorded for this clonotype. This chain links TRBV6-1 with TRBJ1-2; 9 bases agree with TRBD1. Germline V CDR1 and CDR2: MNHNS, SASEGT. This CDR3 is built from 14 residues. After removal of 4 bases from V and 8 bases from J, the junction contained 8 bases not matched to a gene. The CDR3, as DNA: TGTGCCAGCAGTGCGGGACAGGGAACTCAAGGCTACACCTTC. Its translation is CASSAGQGTQGYTF.

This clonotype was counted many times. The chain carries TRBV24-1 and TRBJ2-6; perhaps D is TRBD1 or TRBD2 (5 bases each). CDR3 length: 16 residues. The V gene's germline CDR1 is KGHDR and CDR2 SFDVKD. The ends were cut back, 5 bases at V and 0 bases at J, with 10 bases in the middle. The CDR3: CATSAPGASGANVLTF. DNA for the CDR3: TGTGCCACCAGTGCCCCCGGGGCCTCTGGGGCCAACGTCCTGACTTTC.

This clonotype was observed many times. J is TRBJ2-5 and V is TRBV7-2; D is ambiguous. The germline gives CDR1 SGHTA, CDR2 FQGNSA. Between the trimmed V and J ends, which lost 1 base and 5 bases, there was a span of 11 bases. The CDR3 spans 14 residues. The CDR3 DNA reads TGTGCCAGCAGCTTAGAATCCACAGTCGAGACCCAGTACTTC. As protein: CASSLESTVETQYF.

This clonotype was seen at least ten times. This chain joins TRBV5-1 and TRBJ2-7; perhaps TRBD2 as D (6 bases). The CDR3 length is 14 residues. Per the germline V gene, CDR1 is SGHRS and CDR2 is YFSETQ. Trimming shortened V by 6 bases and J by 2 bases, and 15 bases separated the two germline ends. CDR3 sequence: CASNPGSMAYEQYF. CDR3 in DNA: TGCGCCAGCAACCCCGGGAGTATGGCCTACGAGCAGTACTTC.

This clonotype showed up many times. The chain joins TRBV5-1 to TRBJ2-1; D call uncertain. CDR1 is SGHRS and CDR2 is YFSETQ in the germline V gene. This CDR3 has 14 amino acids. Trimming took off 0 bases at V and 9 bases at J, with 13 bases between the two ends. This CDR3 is CASSLVAEPAEQFF. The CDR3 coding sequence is TGCGCCAGCAGCTTGGTAGCCGAGCCGGCTGAGCAGTTCTTC. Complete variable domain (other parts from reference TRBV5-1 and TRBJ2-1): KAGVTQTPRYLIKTRGQQVTLSCSPISGHRSVSWYQQTPGQGLQFLFEYFSETQRNKGNFPGRFSGRQFSNSRSEMNVSTLELGDSALYLCASSLVAEPAEQFFGPGTRLTVL.

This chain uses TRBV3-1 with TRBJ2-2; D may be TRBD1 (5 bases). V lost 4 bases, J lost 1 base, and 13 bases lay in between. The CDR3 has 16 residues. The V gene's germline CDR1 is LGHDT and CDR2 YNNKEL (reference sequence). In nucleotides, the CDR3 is TGTGCCAGCAGCCTGGGCAGGGAAGGGAACACCGGGGAGCTGTTTTTT. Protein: CASSLGREGNTGELFF.

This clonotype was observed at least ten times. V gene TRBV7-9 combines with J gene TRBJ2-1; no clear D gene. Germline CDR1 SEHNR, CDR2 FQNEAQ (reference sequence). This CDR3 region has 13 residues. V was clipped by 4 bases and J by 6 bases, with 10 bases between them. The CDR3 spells CASSSSVRNEQFF. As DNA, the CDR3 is TGTGCCAGCAGCTCCTCAGTGCGCAATGAGCAGTTCTTC.

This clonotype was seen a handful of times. The CDR3 spells CASSYSAGRTDTDTQYF. For the CDR3, the DNA is TGTGCCAGCAGTTACTCGGCGGGTCGGACAGACACAGATACGCAGTATTTT. The chain employs TRBV6-5 and TRBJ2-3, with D possibly matching TRBD1 (6 bases). CDR1 is MNHEY and CDR2 is SVGAGI in the germline V gene. The CDR3 is 17 residues long. V was shortened by 0 bases and J by 2 bases, with 15 bases between the two germline ends.